A single sample gave rise to the 2 T cell receptor beta chains below, sequenced in a study of technical replicates of blood from a handful of donors. Libraries were prepared by immunoSEQ multiplex PCR; TCRdb keeps only in-frame clonotypes and omits some of them. The sample consists of about 49,000 clones, approximately 90% of them appearing once. Sequencing was performed on PBMCs. These receptor sequences come from a human donor in good health. Some clones in this sample may be carry-over from other donors' samples.

The chain is built from TRBV18 and TRBJ1-5, with a possible D match to TRBD1 (5 bases). The germline CDR1 and CDR2 sequences are KGHSH and LQKENI. V lost 0 bases, J lost 7 bases, and 10 bases lay in between. The length of the CDR3 is 14 residues. DNA of the CDR3: TGTGCCAGCTCACCACCCCCGGGGGGGCAGCCCCAGCATTTT. Protein product: CASSPPPGGQPQHF.

In its sample, this clone was seen once. The chain has TRBV5-8 and TRBJ2-5, with 8 bases lining up with TRBD2. The V segment lost 0 bases and the J segment 2 bases; nucleotides outside the gene matches: 3. Germline CDR1 and CDR2: SGHTS and YDEGEE. The CDR3 runs 15 residues. In nucleotides, the CDR3 is TGTGCCAGCAGCTTGGCCGGGGGGGGTCAAGAGACCCAGTACTTC. Its translation is CASSLAGGGQETQYF.